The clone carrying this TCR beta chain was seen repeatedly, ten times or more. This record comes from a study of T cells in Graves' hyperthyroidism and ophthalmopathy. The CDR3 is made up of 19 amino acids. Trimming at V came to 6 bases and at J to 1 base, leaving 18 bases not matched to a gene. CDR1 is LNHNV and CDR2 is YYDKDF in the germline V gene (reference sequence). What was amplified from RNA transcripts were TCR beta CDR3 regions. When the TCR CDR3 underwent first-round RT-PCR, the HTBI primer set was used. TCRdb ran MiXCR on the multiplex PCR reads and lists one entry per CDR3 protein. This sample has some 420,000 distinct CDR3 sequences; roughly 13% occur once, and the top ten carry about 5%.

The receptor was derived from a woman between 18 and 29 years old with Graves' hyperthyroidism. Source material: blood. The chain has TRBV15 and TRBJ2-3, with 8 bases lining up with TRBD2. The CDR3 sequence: CATSFRLARKYYGTDTQYF. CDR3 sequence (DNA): TGTGCCACCAGTTTTAGACTAGCGAGAAAGTACTATGGCACAGATACGCAGTATTTT. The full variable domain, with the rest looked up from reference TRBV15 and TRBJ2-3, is DAMVIQNPRYQVTQFGKPVTLSCSQTLNHNVMYWYQQKSSQAPKLLFHYYDKDFNNEADTPDNFQSRRPNTSFCFLDIRSPGLGDTAMYLCATSFRLARKYYGTDTQYFGPGTRLTVL.